The 31 T cell receptor beta chains below were found in one sample sequenced in a study of T cell changes during pregnancy in multiple sclerosis. Assay used: immunoSEQ multiplex PCR; TCRdb lists only in-frame clones, some missing. This table holds about 49,000 clones, more than 85% found once. Material: CD8+ T cells from peripheral blood mononuclear cells, obtained in the first trimester of pregnancy. These receptors all come from a female donor with multiple sclerosis, enrolled in a pregnancy study.

This clone was seen only a few times. The chain links TRBV30 to TRBJ1-1, with a tentative D call TRBD1 (6 bases). CDR3 length: 12 amino acids. V was trimmed by 4 bases and J by 1 base, leaving 7 bases between them. Germline loops: CDR1 GTSNPN, CDR2 SVGIG (reference sequence). CDR3 loop: CAWKQGNTEAFF. The CDR3, as DNA: TGTGCCTGGAAACAGGGGAACACTGAAGCTTTCTTT.

The chain recombines TRBV11-2 with TRBJ2-3; perhaps TRBD2 as D (5 bases). Per germline, CDR1 SGHAT and CDR2 FQNNGV. The V and J ends lost 5 bases and 1 base respectively, with 13 bases between them. The CDR3 is 15 amino acids. CDR3 nucleotides: TGTGCCAGCAGCGCATTAGGAGGAGGCACAGATACGCAGTATTTT. Its protein product is CASSALGGGTDTQYF.

The J gene is TRBJ2-1, the V gene TRBV10-3; D is unclear. This CDR3 contains 12 residues. The germline V gene has CDR1 ENHRY and CDR2 SYGVKD. The germline V and J ends were trimmed by 10 bases and 4 bases, with 11 bases remaining between them. CDR3: CASGLYYNEQFF. The CDR3 nucleotides are TGTGCCAGCGGCCTTTATTACAATGAGCAGTTCTTC.

The chain couples TRBV4-3 to TRBJ2-1, with TRBD1 matching 9 bases. This CDR3 has 17 amino acids. The germline V gene has CDR1 LGHNA and CDR2 YSLEER. Trimming removed 0 bases from V and 1 base from J; junction bases left unmatched: 4. The DNA for the CDR3 is TGCGCCAGCAGCCAAGATCAGGGACAGGGATCCTACAATGAGCAGTTCTTC. Protein product: CASSQDQGQGSYNEQFF.

V and J are TRBV27 and TRBJ1-5; a weak D match, TRBD1 (6 bases). CDR3 length: 14 residues. V was cut by 6 bases and J by 9 bases, with 18 bases left in between. The V gene's germline CDR1 is MNHEY and CDR2 SMNVEV (reference sequence). CDR3 amino acids: CASRDTGWGAPQHF. The CDR3 coding sequence is TGTGCCAGCAGAGATACAGGGTGGGGCGCGCCCCAGCATTTT.

The rearrangement joins TRBV28 to TRBJ2-7, with D possibly matching TRBD2 (6 bases). Germline V gene data show CDR1 as MDHEN and CDR2 as SYDVKM. The CDR3 sequence is 12 residues long. Between the trimmed V and J ends, which lost 3 bases and 3 bases, there was a span of 6 bases. This chain's CDR3 is CASSLGGYEQYF. Here the CDR3 DNA reads TGTGCCAGCAGTTTGGGGGGCTACGAGCAGTACTTC. Looking up the rest from reference TRBV28 and TRBJ2-7 gives the full variable domain: DVKVTQSSRYLVKRTGEKVFLECVQDMDHENMFWYRQDPGLGLRLIYFSYDVKMKEKGDIPEGYSVSREKKERFSLILESASTNQTSMYLCASSLGGYEQYFGPGTRLTVT.

The V gene is TRBV28, the J gene TRBJ1-1, with D unclear. The CDR3 totals 13 residues. The V gene lost 2 bases and the J gene lost 4 bases, with 8 bases spanning the gap. Germline lookup yields CDR1 MDHEN and CDR2 SYDVKM. CDR3 sequence: CASSLPGSTEAFF. In DNA form, the CDR3 reads TGTGCCAGCAGTTTACCCGGGAGCACTGAAGCTTTCTTT. Together with reference TRBV28 and TRBJ1-1, the CDR3 gives the full variable domain: DVKVTQSSRYLVKRTGEKVFLECVQDMDHENMFWYRQDPGLGLRLIYFSYDVKMKEKGDIPEGYSVSREKKERFSLILESASTNQTSMYLCASSLPGSTEAFFGQGTRLTVV.

The rearrangement joins TRBV27 to TRBJ1-5; 10 bases are a match to TRBD1. From germline, CDR1 is MNHEY and CDR2 SMNVEV (reference sequence). The trim removed 0 bases at V and 6 bases at J, leaving 5 bases unmatched. There are 16 residues in the CDR3. For the CDR3, the DNA is TGTGCCAGCAGTTTATCTGGGGGACAGGGGTTTCAGCCCCAGCATTTT. Protein sequence: CASSLSGGQGFQPQHF.

This chain connects TRBV30 to TRBJ1-4; perhaps TRBD1 as D (5 bases). The CDR3 is 11 residues long. Germline values: CDR1 GTSNPN, CDR2 SVGIG (reference sequence). V was shortened by 3 bases and J by 10 bases, with 9 bases between the two germline ends. CDR3 in amino acids: CAWRGHAKLFF. Here the CDR3 DNA reads TGTGCCTGGAGGGGGCATGCAAAACTGTTTTTT.

This chain connects TRBV5-4 to TRBJ2-5, with D possibly being TRBD1 (5 bases). V shed 2 bases and J shed 0 bases, with 11 bases lying between them. The CDR3 covers 15 residues. CDR1 is SGHNT and CDR2 is YYREEE in the germline V gene (reference sequence). CDR3 region: CASSFGAGYQETQYF. The CDR3 coding sequence is TGTGCCAGCAGCTTCGGCGCAGGGTACCAAGAGACCCAGTACTTC.

This chain links TRBV27 with TRBJ2-4; possibly TRBD2 for D (6 bases). The germline V gene encodes CDR1 MNHEY and CDR2 SMNVEV (reference sequence). Trimming took 0 bases from V and 0 from J, leaving 15 bases between them. The CDR3 runs to 18 residues. The CDR3 sequence is CASSLSKGSGLAKNIQYF. CDR3 DNA sequence: TGTGCCAGCAGTTTATCGAAGGGCAGCGGGTTAGCCAAAAACATTCAGTACTTC.

The J gene is TRBJ1-2, the V gene TRBV29-1; tentatively, D is TRBD1 (5 bases). The V end lost 3 bases, the J end lost 4 bases, and 12 bases lay between the germline ends. The germline CDR1 and CDR2 sequences are SQVTM and ANQGSEA. The CDR3 is made up of 13 amino acids. CDR3 DNA: TGCAGCGTTGATGCAGGGACTGCCTATGGCTACACCTTC. Its translation: CSVDAGTAYGYTF.

Worth noting for this clone: This CDR3 is also generated by other DNA sequences in the sample. V usage is TRBV27 and J usage is TRBJ1-2; 8 bases are a match to TRBD1. J lost 2 bases, V lost 5 bases, and 7 bases had no gene match. This CDR3 spans 15 amino acids. Germline V CDR1 and CDR2: MNHEY, SMNVEV (reference sequence). DNA of the CDR3: TGTGCCAGCAGTCACGGACAGGGAGACAACTATGGCTACACCTTC. Translation: CASSHGQGDNYGYTF.

This clone was detected only a few times. The V call is TRBV5-1, the J call TRBJ1-1; D is unresolved. V lost 0 bases and J 1 base, leaving 7 bases between the germline ends. Per the germline V gene, CDR1 is SGHRS and CDR2 is YFSETQ. The CDR3 is 14 residues long. The chain's CDR3 is CASSLEHSNTEAFF. The CDR3 nucleotides read TGCGCCAGCAGCTTGGAACATTCGAACACTGAAGCTTTCTTT.

This clone was observed once. The rearrangement links TRBV30 to TRBJ2-2; perhaps TRBD2 as D (6 bases). V lost 7 bases, J lost 0 bases, and 15 bases lay in between. Germline V lookup: CDR1 GTSNPN, CDR2 SVGIG (reference sequence). The CDR3 consists of 15 residues. CDR3 in DNA: TGTGCCTCAACCTCGGGGACTCCGAACACCGGGGAGCTGTTTTTT. Its translation: CASTSGTPNTGELFF.

The chain joins TRBV15 to TRBJ2-2; 9 positions agree with TRBD1. Per germline, CDR1 LNHNV and CDR2 YYDKDF (reference sequence). CDR3 size: 16 residues. J gave up 5 bases and V 1 base, and 5 bases lay outside the gene matches. The CDR3 loop is CATSRVGTGLTGELFF. The CDR3 DNA reads as TGTGCCACCAGCAGAGTAGGGACAGGGTTAACCGGGGAGCTGTTTTTT. Full variable domain (outside the CDR3, taken from reference TRBV15 and TRBJ2-2): DAMVIQNPRYQVTQFGKPVTLSCSQTLNHNVMYWYQQKSSQAPKLLFHYYDKDFNNEADTPDNFQSRRPNTSFCFLDIRSPGLGDTAMYLCATSRVGTGLTGELFFGEGSRLTVL.

This chain connects TRBV28 to TRBJ1-1, with 7 bases aligning to TRBD1. Unmatched junction bases numbered 7, after V lost 3 bases and J lost 3 bases. Looked up from germline, CDR1 is MDHEN and CDR2 is SYDVKM. CDR3 length: 15 residues. CDR3 amino acids: CASSLRQGVYTEAFF. The DNA of the CDR3 is TGTGCCAGCAGTTTGAGGCAGGGGGTGTACACTGAAGCTTTCTTT.

The V call is TRBV28, the J call TRBJ1-5; D unclear. The CDR3 covers 21 residues. Trimming removed 2 bases at V and 1 base at J, with 27 bases between. Germline V gene lookup returns CDR1 MDHEN and CDR2 SYDVKM. CDR3 sequence reads: CASSLSPGNRRASTSNQPQHF. The CDR3 bases are TGTGCCAGCAGTTTAAGTCCGGGGAATCGTAGGGCGTCAACGAGCAATCAGCCCCAGCATTTT. Drawing the rest from reference TRBV28 and TRBJ1-5, the complete variable domain is DVKVTQSSRYLVKRTGEKVFLECVQDMDHENMFWYRQDPGLGLRLIYFSYDVKMKEKGDIPEGYSVSREKKERFSLILESASTNQTSMYLCASSLSPGNRRASTSNQPQHFGDGTRLSIL.

This clone showed up just once. The chain combines TRBV28 with TRBJ2-7; TRBD1 agrees at 8 bases. CDR1 is MDHEN and CDR2 is SYDVKM in the germline V gene. This CDR3 comprises 13 residues. The V segment lost 7 bases and the J segment 3 bases; nucleotides outside the gene matches: 5. The CDR3 DNA reads TGTGCCAGCAAGGGGACAGGATTCTACGAGCAGTACTTC. Protein: CASKGTGFYEQYF.

The rearrangement uses TRBV7-9 and TRBJ2-5; D gene unclear. The germline V gene has CDR1 SEHNR and CDR2 FQNEAQ (reference sequence). V dropped 4 bases and J dropped 7 bases, with 13 bases sitting between them. This CDR3 contains 13 residues. CDR3 nucleotides: TGTGCCAGCAGCTCCGCGACGGGTGGGACCCAGTACTTC. Translating gives CASSSATGGTQYF.

The sample holds one count of this clone. J is TRBJ2-2 and V is TRBV30; 11 nucleotides line up with TRBD2. The CDR3 is made up of 16 amino acids. V shed 1 base, J shed 8 bases, and the junction held 9 bases outside the gene matches. Looked up from germline, CDR1 is GTSNPN and CDR2 is SVGIG (reference sequence). The CDR3: CAWSGMLAGGMGELFF. CDR3 DNA sequence: TGTGCCTGGAGTGGGATGTTAGCGGGAGGGATGGGGGAGCTGTTTTTT.

The chain combines TRBV5-6 with TRBJ2-5; 7 nucleotides agree with TRBD2. The CDR3 covers 13 residues. Germline V lookup: CDR1 SGHDT, CDR2 YYEEEE. V was pared by 6 bases and J by 3 bases, with 5 bases of the junction left unmatched. This CDR3 reads CASTTAGEETQYF. The DNA for the CDR3 is TGTGCCAGCACAACGGCGGGAGAAGAGACCCAGTACTTC.

V gene TRBV7-9 combines with J gene TRBJ2-7; 13 bases map to TRBD2. V was pared by 4 bases and J by 3 bases, with 9 bases of the junction left unmatched. Germline V gene sequence: CDR1 SEHNR, CDR2 FQNEAQ (reference sequence). The CDR3 is made up of 17 amino acids. The CDR3 nucleotides are TGTGCCAGCAGCTCCTCCGCGACTAGCGGGAGGTTCTACGAGCAGTACTTC. This encodes CASSSSATSGRFYEQYF.

The chain links TRBV25-1 to TRBJ1-5; tentative D call: TRBD1 (6 bases). This CDR3 spans 15 amino acids. Germline V lookup: CDR1 MGHDK, CDR2 SYGVNS. V was cut by 3 bases and J by 1 base, with 10 bases left in between. CDR3 nucleotides: TGTGCCAGCAGTGAGGGGACAACCAGCAATCAGCCCCAGCATTTT. This translates into CASSEGTTSNQPQHF.

This rearrangement joins TRBV1 to TRBJ2-1; the D call in the table, TRBD2, was not verified against the DNA. TRBV1 is termed a pseudogene. This CDR3 is built from 11 residues. This chain's CDR3 is CTRSYPPEQFF. CDR3 bases: TGCACTCGGAGTTACCCTCCTGAGCAGTTCTTC.

This chain connects TRBV7-8 to TRBJ1-2; 12 nucleotides agree with TRBD1. The CDR3 extends over 15 amino acids. Germline V CDR1 and CDR2: SGHVS, FQNEAQ. The V gene end was trimmed by 5 bases and the J gene end by 3 bases; junction bases not matched to a gene: 4. The CDR3 here is CASSGGQGAYYGYTF. CDR3 in DNA: TGTGCCAGCAGCGGGGGACAGGGGGCATACTATGGCTACACCTTC.

V and J are TRBV19 and TRBJ2-3; TRBD2 is a possible D gene (5 bases). Germline-derived CDR1 and CDR2 are LNHDA and SQIVND (reference sequence). This CDR3 has 12 amino acids. Trimming took off 6 bases at V and 4 bases at J, with 8 bases between the two ends. CDR3 nucleotide sequence: TGTGCCAGTAGGATCGGGGCAGATACGCAGTATTTT. It yields the protein CASRIGADTQYF.

J is TRBJ2-7 and V is TRBV14; D might be TRBD1 (6 bases). V lost 3 bases, J lost 4 bases, and 10 bases lay in between. The CDR3 runs to 13 residues. Per germline, CDR1 SGHDN and CDR2 FVKESK. The chain's CDR3 is CASSHPQGYEQYF. CDR3 sequence (DNA): TGTGCCAGCAGCCACCCTCAGGGGTACGAGCAGTACTTC.

This clone appeared a single time. J is TRBJ1-1 and V is TRBV13; D remains unclear. Germline-derived CDR1 and CDR2 are PRHDT and FYEKMQ (reference sequence). Trimming took 5 bases from V and 1 from J, leaving 8 bases between them. CDR3 length: 13 residues. The CDR3 loop is CASSTRQNTEAFF. The CDR3 region has the DNA TGTGCCAGCAGCACCCGACAGAACACTGAAGCTTTCTTT.

This sequence joins TRBV9 and TRBJ2-1; TRBD2 might be the D (7 bases). Trimming removed 0 bases at V and 9 bases at J, with 13 bases between. The CDR3 is 14 amino acids. CDR1 is SGDLS and CDR2 is YYNGEE in the germline V gene. Here the CDR3 DNA reads TGTGCCAGCAGCGTAGTTGGGGGGGCGGTTGAGCAGTTCTTC. Its protein is CASSVVGGAVEQFF.

The J gene is TRBJ1-1, the V gene TRBV28; 7 bases align to TRBD1. The germline V gene encodes CDR1 MDHEN and CDR2 SYDVKM. V trimming: 3 bases; J trimming: 0 bases; junction bases outside the gene matches: 7. CDR3 size: 16 residues. The DNA of the CDR3 is TGTGCCAGCAGTTTGCCGGGACAGTCGCTGAACACTGAAGCTTTCTTT. As protein: CASSLPGQSLNTEAFF.